This T cell receptor beta chain was sequenced in a study of blood T cell repertoires in COVID-19. Sequencing was performed with immunoSEQ multiplex PCR; in TCRdb, only in-frame clones are kept and a portion is missing. Of about 120,000 clones listed, about 85% were seen once; the top ten hold about 11%. Germline CDR1 and CDR2: SGHAT and FQNNGV. The CDR3 loop spans 15 amino acids. The V gene lost 1 base and the J gene lost 4 bases, with 11 bases spanning the gap. The chain recombines TRBV11-2 with TRBJ1-5, with TRBD1 as a possible D gene (6 bases). The clonotype comes from a man older than 75 with acute or convalescent COVID-19. Sequenced: peripheral blood. CDR3 bases: TGTGCCAGCAGCTTAGGGGGGCAGGCGAATCAGCCCCAGCATTTT. Translating it yields CASSLGGQANQPQHF. The whole variable domain, remainder taken from reference TRBV11-2 and TRBJ1-5, is EAGVAQSPRYKIIEKRQSVAFWCNPISGHATLYWYQQILGQGPKLLIQFQNNGVVDDSQLPKDRFSAERLKGVDSTLKIQPAKLEDSAVYLCASSLGGQANQPQHFGDGTRLSIL.